This T cell receptor (beta chain) was sequenced for a study of Ad26.COV2.S vaccination and SARS-CoV-2 variants. Here immunoSEQ multiplex PCR was the method, and the copy in TCRdb shows in-frame clones only, minus some. The table shows around 320,000 clones, with around four fifths occurring only once. This CDR3 is built from 15 residues. Treatment given: some 19 received Ad26.COV2.S at low or high dose, single or two shots; about 5 received placebo; per-sample allocation not given. It was on day 63 after the first vaccine or placebo injection that samples were taken. The rearrangement uses TRBV1 and TRBJ2-1; the D call of TRBD2 is as the table states it, not checked on the DNA. TRBV1 is given as a pseudogene. The source is a person between 18 and 60 years old who received the Ad26.COV2.S COVID-19 vaccine or a placebo. This specimen was peripheral blood, taken in a trial of Ad26.COV2.S vaccine versus placebo. The chain's CDR3 is CTSTGTGGAWNEQFF. CDR3 DNA sequence: TGCACCAGCACGGGGACCGGGGGGGCGTGGAATGAGCAGTTCTTC.